Below, 13 T cell receptor beta chains from the same sample are listed, as sequenced in a study of CD8 T cells in Susac syndrome. Roughly 0.5 to 1 ug RNA was reverse transcribed with random hexamers. In TCRdb, the immunoSEQ multiplex PCR reads were re-called with MiXCR into one record per CDR3 protein. The repertoire holds about 80,000 distinct CDR3 sequences, approximately 94% seen once, with about 0.52% in the top ten. Sequenced sample: CD4+ T cells from PBMCs. The source is a human donor with Susac syndrome.

This clonotype was counted between two and nine times. The gene calls are TRBV20-1 and TRBJ2-5; D remains unclear. The CDR3 is made up of 11 amino acids. The germline V gene has CDR1 DFQATT and CDR2 SNEGSKA (reference sequence). The ends were cut back, 3 bases at V and 2 bases at J, with 4 bases in the middle. CDR3 region: CSARDQETQYF. CDR3 nucleotides: TGCAGTGCTAGGGATCAAGAGACCCAGTACTTC.

The chain joins TRBV18 to TRBJ1-1; the D is unclear. V lost 2 bases and J 0 bases, leaving 10 bases between the germline ends. The germline gives CDR1 KGHSH, CDR2 LQKENI. This CDR3 spans 15 amino acids. The CDR3: CASSPSLGLNTEAFF. In DNA, the CDR3 is TGTGCCAGCTCACCAAGTCTCGGACTGAACACTGAAGCTTTCTTT.

V usage is TRBV12-5 and J usage is TRBJ1-3; D call uncertain. CDR1 is LGHNT, CDR2 FRNRAP, per germline. Trimming removed 6 bases from V and 4 bases from J, with 4 bases in between. The CDR3 sequence is 11 residues long. CDR3 nucleotide sequence: TGTGCTAGTGGCGCAGGAAACACCATATATTTT. It specifies CASGAGNTIYF.

J is TRBJ2-7 and V is TRBV29-1; 9 nucleotides agree with TRBD1. Germline V gene data show CDR1 as SQVTM and CDR2 as ANQGSEA. Unmatched junction bases numbered 7, after V lost 3 bases and J lost 1 base. The CDR3 is made up of 15 amino acids. CDR3 DNA: TGCAGCGTTGAGATACAGGGGGCGCGATCCTACGAGCAGTACTTC. This sequence encodes CSVEIQGARSYEQYF.

The chain has TRBV2 and TRBJ2-3; D is undetermined. CDR3 size: 14 residues. Trimming pared 8 bases from V and 6 bases from J, leaving 18 bases between. The V gene's germline CDR1 is SNHLY and CDR2 FYNNEI. The DNA of the CDR3 is TGTGCCAGCTCACCACTGGGTATCTTGGATACGCAGTATTTT. This codes for CASSPLGILDTQYF.

The chain is built from TRBV2 and TRBJ1-5, with D possibly being TRBD1 (5 bases). CDR1 and CDR2 (germline): SNHLY, FYNNEI. The CDR3 contains 15 residues. V gave up 5 bases and J gave up 4 bases, with 15 bases separating them. The CDR3 is CASSPGQGVNQPQHF. The CDR3 nucleotides are TGTGCCAGCAGTCCCGGCCAGGGAGTTAATCAGCCCCAGCATTTT.

The V call is TRBV27, the J call TRBJ1-1, with a tentative D call TRBD1 (6 bases). This CDR3 is 17 amino acids long. Trimming took off 5 bases at V and 2 bases at J, with 21 bases between the two ends. Per the germline V gene, CDR1 is MNHEY and CDR2 is SMNVEV (reference sequence). This chain's CDR3 is CASSARQEGIVNTEAFF. As DNA, the CDR3 is TGTGCCAGCAGTGCCCGACAGGAGGGGATTGTAAACACTGAAGCTTTCTTT.

The chain recombines TRBV29-1 with TRBJ2-5; 7 bases are a match to TRBD1. Germline trimming cut 6 bases from V and 4 bases from J; bases unmatched to any gene: 5. CDR1 SQVTM and CDR2 ANQGSEA come from the germline V gene. The CDR3 length is 12 residues. This CDR3 reads CSVENRGETQYF. CDR3 DNA: TGCAGCGTAGAGAACAGGGGAGAGACCCAGTACTTC.

The J gene is TRBJ2-7, the V gene TRBV2; no reliable D call. V lost 4 bases and J lost 6, with 16 bases in between. The CDR3 length is 14 residues. Germline-derived CDR1 and CDR2 are SNHLY and FYNNEI. The CDR3 loop is CASSGSAWSVEQYF. The CDR3 DNA is TGTGCCAGCAGTGGCTCGGCGTGGTCCGTCGAGCAGTACTTC.

In the case of this clonotype: The junction differs from germline at one of its ends, possibly a read error. V gene TRBV20-1 combines with J gene TRBJ2-5, with D possibly TRBD1 on 5 matching bases. Germline V gene lookup returns CDR1 DFQATT and CDR2 SNEGSKA (reference sequence). This CDR3 contains 12 residues. CDR3 DNA: TGCAGCGCTACAGGTTTCCAAGAGACCCAGTACTTC. Translation gives CSATGFQETQYF.

This clonotype showed up just once. The chain is built from TRBV6-2 or TRBV6-3 and TRBJ1-2; no clear D gene. CDR3 size: 14 residues. V was shortened by 6 bases and J by 0 bases, with 11 bases between the two germline ends. Germline lookup yields CDR1 MNHEY and CDR2 SVGEGT. The CDR3 nucleotides are TGTGCCAGCAGAGTGTCCGGGCCTAACTATGGCTACACCTTC. Translated, it gives CASRVSGPNYGYTF.

V gene TRBV2 combines with J gene TRBJ2-4; D is uncertain. Between the trimmed V and J ends, which lost 5 bases and 9 bases, there was a span of 8 bases. CDR1 is SNHLY and CDR2 is FYNNEI in the germline V gene. The CDR3 runs to 11 residues. The CDR3 DNA follows: TGTGCCAGCAGTATAGTCGGCATTCAGTACTTC. Translating it yields CASSIVGIQYF. The full variable domain, its missing parts supplied by reference TRBV2 and TRBJ2-4, is EPEVTQTPSHQVTQMGQEVILRCVPISNHLYFYWYRQILGQKVEFLVSFYNNEISEKSEIFDDQFSVERPDGSNFTLKIRSTKLEDSAMYFCASSIVGIQYFGAGTRLSVL.

The rearrangement links TRBV27 to TRBJ1-2; maybe TRBD1 (6 bases). CDR1 and CDR2 from the germline V gene are MNHEY and SMNVEV (reference sequence). V lost 1 base and J lost 4, with 13 bases in between. This CDR3 spans 15 amino acids. CDR3 nucleotides: TGTGCCAGCAGTTTATACGGAATAGGGGGCTATGGCTACACCTTC. Protein product: CASSLYGIGGYGYTF.